This is a list of T cell receptor beta chains from one sample in a study of early stage breast cancer tumors. TCRdb's table, derived via immunoSEQ multiplex PCR, lists solely in-frame clones and lacks some. Among about 72,000 clones listed, roughly 80% were seen once. Sequenced: blood. The receptors shown here come from a person between 55 and 70 years old with breast cancer. Each CDR3 is given with its conserved first and last residue. D genes are given only for firm matches. Clone size appears in some rows only: once, few, many, or a class for an expanded clone.

D gene	clone size	V gene	CDR3 length	J gene	CDR3 protein	CDR3 DNA
TRBD1	few	TRBV9	15	TRBJ1-2	CASSAGQGNDYGYTF	TGTGCCAGCAGCGCGGGACAGGGGAACGACTATGGCTACACCTTC
-	-	TRBV6-1	14	TRBJ1-5	CASWSGHSNQPQHF	TGTGCCAGCTGGTCAGGGCATAGCAATCAGCCCCAGCATTTT
-	-	TRBV4-1	18	TRBJ1-5	CASSQELSLSLQSQPQHF	TGCGCCAGCAGCCAAGAATTGAGTCTCAGCCTACAAAGTCAGCCCCAGCATTTT
-	-	TRBV5-1	11	TRBJ2-3	CASRATDTQYF	TGCGCCAGCAGGGCCACAGATACGCAGTATTTT
-	few	TRBV6-5	14	TRBJ1-4	CASSPRRRSEKLFF	TGTGCCAGCAGTCCTAGGCGTCGCAGTGAAAAACTGTTTTTT
-	-	TRBV18	15	TRBJ1-1	CASSPPRGGNTEAFF	TGTGCCAGCTCACCGCCGCGGGGAGGGAACACTGAAGCTTTCTTT
-	few	TRBV21-1	16	TRBJ1-5	CASSKVGGGGNQPQHF	TGTGCCAGCAGCAAAGTGGGGGGAGGCGGCAATCAGCCCCAGCATTTT
TRBD2	-	TRBV15	16	TRBJ2-7	CATSRGTSGRNYEQYF	TGTGCCACCAGCAGAGGGACTAGCGGGAGAAACTACGAGCAGTACTTC
TRBD1	-	TRBV19	14	TRBJ1-3	CASVEGGYGNTIYF	TGTGCCAGCGTCGAAGGGGGCTATGGAAACACCATATATTTT
-	-	TRBV29-1	15	TRBJ2-5	CSVSVGTMYQETQYF	TGCAGCGTTTCTGTGGGTACCATGTACCAAGAGACCCAGTACTTC
TRBD2	-	TRBV4-1	15	TRBJ2-3	CASSMWAGGLDTQYF	TGCGCCAGCTCCATGTGGGCGGGGGGCCTAGATACGCAGTATTTT
TRBD1	-	TRBV28	14	TRBJ1-2	CASSLSGQGYRYTF	TGTGCCAGCAGTTTATCGGGACAGGGTTATCGCTACACCTTC
-	-	TRBV30	13	TRBJ1-2	CAWSRGGRDGYTF	TGTGCCTGGAGTCGCGGGGGGCGGGATGGCTACACCTTC
-	-	TRBV30	13	TRBJ1-4	CAWSLRAAEKLFF	TGTGCCTGGAGCCTTCGGGCGGCTGAAAAACTGTTTTTT
-	-	TRBV7-9	13	TRBJ2-1	CASSNRVGNEQFF	TGTGCCAGCAGCAACAGGGTCGGTAATGAGCAGTTCTTC
-	few	TRBV2	13	TRBJ2-7	CASSDQTSYEQYF	TGTGCCAGCAGTGATCAGACCTCCTACGAGCAGTACTTC
TRBD2	-	TRBV29-1	16	TRBJ2-1	CSGRPGGTSGSSEQFF	TGCAGCGGCCGTCCCGGGGGGACTAGCGGGAGCAGTGAGCAGTTCTTC
TRBD2	once	TRBV5-1	17	TRBJ2-2	CASSPTSGGAPRGELFF	TGCGCCAGCAGCCCGACTAGCGGGGGAGCCCCCCGAGGGGAGCTGTTTTTT
TRBD2	-	TRBV7-6	15	TRBJ2-2	CASSSSGGNTGELFF	TGTGCCAGCAGCTCGAGCGGGGGCAACACCGGGGAGCTGTTTTTT
-	once	TRBV20-1	11	TRBJ2-7	CSALSDYEQYF	TGCAGTGCCCTTAGCGATTACGAGCAGTACTTC
-	-	TRBV28	12	TRBJ2-5	CASSQGQETQYF	TGTGCCAGCAGCCAGGGGCAAGAGACCCAGTACTTC
-	-	TRBV5-6	13	TRBJ1-2	CASSLAGGEGYTF	TGTGCCAGCAGCTTGGCGGGGGGAGAAGGCTACACCTTC
TRBD2	-	TRBV5-1	16	TRBJ2-3	CASSSRLADSTDTQYF	TGCGCCAGCAGCTCCCGACTAGCGGATAGCACAGATACGCAGTATTTT
-	-	TRBV6-5	12	TRBJ2-7	CASSPLPPEEYF	TGTGCCAGCAGTCCCCTCCCCCCCGAGGAGTACTTC
-	-	TRBV10-2	12	TRBJ2-7	CASNRPGDEQYF	TGCGCCAGCAACCGGCCGGGGGACGAGCAGTACTTC
-	once	TRBV6-1	11	TRBJ2-1	CASSAGIEQFF	TGTGCCAGCAGTGCAGGGATTGAGCAGTTCTTC
-	-	TRBV5-1	14	TRBJ2-4	CASTLSLGGGLQYF	TGCGCCAGCACCCTTTCGTTAGGGGGAGGCCTTCAGTACTTC
-	once	TRBV14	15	TRBJ2-7	CASSLIGGPSYEQYF	TGTGCCAGCAGCCTCATCGGCGGGCCATCCTACGAGCAGTACTTC
TRBD1	few	TRBV7-3	13	TRBJ1-2	CASSFRQGDGYTF	TGTGCCAGCAGCTTCAGACAGGGGGATGGCTACACCTTC
TRBD2	once	TRBV27	18	TRBJ2-3	CASSSGTSGSWLDDTQYF	TGTGCCAGCAGCTCCGGGACTAGCGGGTCTTGGTTGGATGATACGCAGTATTTT
-	-	TRBV6-1	13	TRBJ2-1	CASSRSRGSWQFF	TGTGCCAGCAGCCGTAGTCGGGGGAGTTGGCAGTTCTTC
TRBD2	-	TRBV25-1	15	TRBJ2-5	CASSVPSGRLETQYF	TGTGCCAGCAGTGTTCCTAGCGGGAGGTTAGAGACCCAGTACTTC
-	-	TRBV7-9	13	TRBJ2-5	CASSRTGYETQYF	TGTGCCAGCAGTCGAACAGGGTACGAGACCCAGTACTTC